The 30 T cell receptor beta chains below all came from one sample that was sequenced in a study of blood T cell repertoires in COVID-19. Measured with immunoSEQ multiplex PCR; TCRdb has only the in-frame clones, and not every one. The table has about 120,000 clones, about four fifths seen once. The sample was peripheral blood. These receptors originate from a woman at least 80 years old with acute or convalescent COVID-19.

The chain is built from TRBV7-2 and TRBJ1-2, with 11 bases lining up with TRBD1. Losses at the gene ends were 4 bases for V and 8 bases for J; bases not matched to a gene: 9. Germline-derived CDR1 and CDR2 are SGHTA and FQGNSA. The CDR3 runs to 15 residues. CDR3 residues: CASSSRDRGNWGYTF. The DNA of the CDR3 is TGTGCCAGCAGCTCCCGGGACAGGGGGAACTGGGGCTACACCTTC. The variable domain in full, with the rest retrieved from reference TRBV7-2 and TRBJ1-2, is GAGVSQSPSNKVTEKGKDVELRCDPISGHTALYWYRQSLGQGLEFLIYFQGNSAPDKSGLPSDRFSAERTGGSVSTLTIQRTQQEDSAVYLCASSSRDRGNWGYTFGSGTRLTVV.

The chain carries TRBV9 and TRBJ1-1; D is undetermined. Germline values: CDR1 SGDLS, CDR2 YYNGEE. This CDR3 is 15 amino acids long. V lost 0 bases and J 4 bases, leaving 13 bases between the germline ends. The CDR3 nucleotides are TGTGCCAGCAGCGTAGGGCCGGGTGACGGCACTGAAGCTTTCTTT. Translating gives CASSVGPGDGTEAFF.

For the CDR3, the DNA is TGTGCCAGCAGCCGACAGGGGGGCGAGACCCAGTACTTC. Translation: CASSRQGGETQYF. The V call is TRBV5-4, the J call TRBJ2-5; 9 bases map to TRBD1. V lost 4 bases and J lost 5; bases outside the gene matches: 3. Germline CDR1 SGHNT, CDR2 YYREEE (reference sequence). The CDR3 is 13 residues long.

V gene TRBV28 combines with J gene TRBJ1-2; D gene ambiguous. V lost 5 bases, J lost 4 bases, and 11 bases lay in between. Germline V gene data show CDR1 as MDHEN and CDR2 as SYDVKM. The CDR3 covers 13 residues. CDR3 residues: CASSRMPGYGYTF. The CDR3 nucleotides are TGTGCCAGCAGTAGAATGCCGGGCTATGGCTACACCTTC.

The chain has TRBV11-2 and TRBJ2-1; TRBD2 is a possible D gene (6 bases). The length of the CDR3 is 14 residues. Germline assignment: CDR1 SGHAT and CDR2 FQNNGV. V was cut by 5 bases and J by 8 bases, with 16 bases left in between. The CDR3 spells CASSPRLWGDEQFF. The CDR3 DNA reads TGTGCCAGCAGCCCCCGTTTGTGGGGGGATGAGCAGTTCTTC.

This sequence joins TRBV3-1 (or the pseudogene TRBV3-2) and TRBJ2-5; TRBD1 agrees at 11 bases. This CDR3 region has 15 residues. Germline CDR1 LGHDT, CDR2 YNNKEL (reference sequence). With 5 bases clipped from V and 2 bases from J, the junction kept 4 bases outside the gene matches. The chain's CDR3 is CASSEGTGGQETQYF. CDR3 bases: TGTGCCAGCAGCGAGGGGACAGGGGGACAAGAGACCCAGTACTTC.

The V and J genes are TRBV5-4 and TRBJ1-1; 7 nucleotides match TRBD1. CDR3 length: 14 residues. Germline V gene data show CDR1 as SGHNT and CDR2 as YYREEE (reference sequence). The trim removed 2 bases at V and 7 bases at J, leaving 8 bases unmatched. The CDR3 coding sequence is TGTGCCAGCAGCTTAACAGGGGATAGGGTTGAAGCTTTCTTT. Its protein is CASSLTGDRVEAFF.

This clone was observed a handful of times. V usage is TRBV27 and J usage is TRBJ2-7; weak D call: TRBD1 (6 bases). Germline V gene data show CDR1 as MNHEY and CDR2 as SMNVEV (reference sequence). The CDR3 loop spans 12 amino acids. Between the trimmed V and J ends, which lost 11 bases and 1 base, there was a span of 12 bases. This CDR3 is CAGPTGSYEQYF. The CDR3 region has the DNA TGTGCCGGACCCACAGGGTCCTACGAGCAGTACTTC.

The rearrangement uses TRBV21-1 and TRBJ2-7; the D call TRBD1 from the table was never checked on the DNA. TRBV21-1 is designated a pseudogene. CDR3 length: 16 residues. This CDR3 is CASSNSKQGIAYEQYF. For the CDR3, the DNA is TGTGCCAGCAGCAATTCTAAGCAGGGGATTGCCTACGAGCAGTACTTC.

The genes are TRBV6-5 and TRBJ1-1, with 10 bases aligning to TRBD1. CDR1 MNHEY and CDR2 SVGAGI come from the germline V gene. The V and J ends lost 5 bases and 5 bases, in that order; junction bases with no gene match: 5. This CDR3 contains 14 residues. This CDR3 is CASSLRDRGTEAFF. CDR3 nucleotides: TGTGCCAGCAGTCTCCGGGACAGGGGAACTGAAGCTTTCTTT.

The rearrangement uses TRBV5-1 and TRBJ2-2; 9 nucleotides align to TRBD1. The CDR3 runs to 15 residues. Germline loops: CDR1 SGHRS, CDR2 YFSETQ. With V trimmed by 3 bases and J by 3 bases, 3 bases remained unmatched. For the CDR3, the DNA is TGCGCCAGCAGCTACCGGACAGGGGACACCGGGGAGCTGTTTTTT. As protein: CASSYRTGDTGELFF. Complete variable domain (other parts from reference TRBV5-1 and TRBJ2-2): KAGVTQTPRYLIKTRGQQVTLSCSPISGHRSVSWYQQTPGQGLQFLFEYFSETQRNKGNFPGRFSGRQFSNSRSEMNVSTLELGDSALYLCASSYRTGDTGELFFGEGSRLTVL.

This clone has more than one count but fewer than ten. The chain couples TRBV5-6 to TRBJ2-5, with D perhaps matching TRBD2 (5 bases). CDR3 length: 14 residues. Per germline, CDR1 SGHDT and CDR2 YYEEEE. The V end lost 1 base, the J end lost 3 bases, and 10 bases lay between the germline ends. The CDR3 spells CASSLTRGKETQYF. The CDR3 DNA reads TGTGCCAGCAGCTTGACACGGGGAAAAGAGACCCAGTACTTC.

The chain uses TRBV6-1 and TRBJ2-5; D might be TRBD1 (5 bases). V was trimmed by 3 bases and J by 0 bases, leaving 11 bases between them. Germline lookup yields CDR1 MNHNS and CDR2 SASEGT. The CDR3 runs 15 residues. This CDR3 is CASSDSGSHQETQYF. The CDR3 DNA sequence: TGTGCCAGCAGTGATTCAGGGTCTCACCAAGAGACCCAGTACTTC.

The chain recombines TRBV28 with TRBJ1-2, with 10 bases that match TRBD1. Germline CDR1 MDHEN, CDR2 SYDVKM. This CDR3 has 16 amino acids. The V segment lost 2 bases and the J segment 4 bases; nucleotides outside the gene matches: 7. DNA of the CDR3: TGTGCCAGCAGTTTACCCGGGACAGGGGTTGTCTATGGCTACACCTTC. Translated: CASSLPGTGVVYGYTF.

The chain joins TRBV19 to TRBJ2-3; perhaps TRBD2 as D (6 bases). This CDR3 region has 16 residues. The germline V and J ends were trimmed by 5 bases and 6 bases, with 21 bases remaining between them. Germline-derived CDR1 and CDR2 are LNHDA and SQIVND (reference sequence). The CDR3 loop is CASSVRGSSGADTQYF. CDR3 nucleotide sequence: TGTGCCAGTAGTGTTCGTGGGTCTTCGGGAGCGGATACGCAGTATTTT.

This clone was detected only a few times. This chain links TRBV4-1 with TRBJ1-2; 11 nucleotides match TRBD1. Trimming removed 1 base from V and 7 bases from J; junction bases left unmatched: 8. This CDR3 region has 16 residues. CDR1 and CDR2 from the germline V gene are MGHRA and YSYEKL. The CDR3 loop reads CASSQGQDRGRGGYTF. The CDR3 DNA reads as TGCGCCAGCAGCCAAGGGCAGGACAGGGGGCGCGGTGGCTACACCTTC.

J is TRBJ1-1 and V is TRBV25-1; no clear D gene. Looked up from germline, CDR1 is MGHDK and CDR2 is SYGVNS. Trimming pared 6 bases from V and 2 bases from J, leaving 16 bases between. The CDR3 spans 15 residues. CDR3 region: CASSPGLGSNTEAFF. CDR3 sequence (DNA): TGTGCCAGCAGCCCGGGCCTAGGGAGTAACACTGAAGCTTTCTTT.

This chain joins TRBV14 and TRBJ2-1, with D perhaps matching TRBD2 (6 bases). V lost 5 bases, J lost 6 bases, and 20 bases lay in between. CDR3 length: 16 residues. Germline CDR1 is SGHDN and CDR2 is FVKESK. The DNA for the CDR3 is TGTGCCAGCAGCTCAGCGTGGGGTAGAGCGGGCAATGAGCAGTTCTTC. Protein sequence: CASSSAWGRAGNEQFF.

The chain carries TRBV4-2 and TRBJ2-2; 8 positions match TRBD1. Germline V lookup: CDR1 LGHNA, CDR2 YNFKEQ. Trimming cost V 2 bases and J 6 bases; bases outside gene matches: 8. CDR3 length: 16 amino acids. The CDR3 is CASSQPDRTGSGELFF. DNA for the CDR3: TGTGCCAGCAGCCAACCGGACCGGACAGGGTCCGGGGAGCTGTTTTTT.

The chain couples TRBV11-3 to TRBJ1-1; TRBD1 might be the D (6 bases). The length of the CDR3 is 13 residues. Germline V gives CDR1 SGHNT, CDR2 YENEEA. V lost 5 bases to trimming and J lost 5 bases, with 12 bases between them. CDR3 sequence reads: CASSLERGTEAFF. Written as DNA, the CDR3 is TGTGCCAGCAGCCTGGAAAGGGGGACTGAAGCTTTCTTT.

The J gene is TRBJ2-1, the V gene TRBV30, with 13 bases aligning to TRBD2. After removal of 5 bases from V and 7 bases from J, the junction contained 8 bases not matched to a gene. The germline V gene has CDR1 GTSNPN and CDR2 SVGIG (reference sequence). This CDR3 is 15 amino acids long. This chain's CDR3 is CAWCQTSGGANEQFF. In nucleotides, the CDR3 is TGTGCCTGGTGCCAAACTAGCGGGGGGGCAAATGAGCAGTTCTTC.

The chain is built from TRBV11-2 and TRBJ1-1; D is possibly TRBD1 (6 bases). This CDR3 is 15 amino acids long. Germline CDR1 SGHAT, CDR2 FQNNGV. With 3 bases removed from V and 0 bases from J, the gap between germline ends came to 11 bases. CDR3 region: CASSFLDRMNTEAFF. DNA of the CDR3: TGTGCCAGCAGCTTCCTGGACAGAATGAACACTGAAGCTTTCTTT.

This clone was counted only a few times. This chain joins TRBV19 and TRBJ1-1; TRBD1 matches 7 bases. With 9 bases clipped from V and 5 bases from J, the junction kept 9 bases outside the gene matches. The CDR3 spans 13 residues. Germline CDR1 reads LNHDA; CDR2 reads SQIVND (reference sequence). Here the CDR3 reads CASLRQGETEAFF. Here the CDR3 DNA reads TGTGCCAGCCTCCGACAGGGCGAAACTGAAGCTTTCTTT.

This chain links TRBV28 with TRBJ1-4, with TRBD1 matching 7 bases. The CDR3 runs 15 residues. Per the germline V gene, CDR1 is MDHEN and CDR2 is SYDVKM. Trimming cost V 5 bases and J 4 bases; bases outside gene matches: 7. CDR3 bases: TGTGCCAGCAGTCCCCCAGGGGGAGGTAATGAAAAACTGTTTTTT. It translates to CASSPPGGGNEKLFF.

This clone came up a few times. The chain joins TRBV6-6 to TRBJ2-2; a weak D match, TRBD2 (5 bases). Trimming left V 2 bases short and J 3 bases short, with 10 bases between. The CDR3 spans 15 residues. The germline gives CDR1 MNHNY, CDR2 SVGAGI (reference sequence). CDR3 in amino acids: CASSYVAGDTGELFF. The CDR3 DNA reads TGTGCCAGCAGTTACGTTGCGGGCGACACCGGGGAGCTGTTTTTT.

The chain couples TRBV5-5 to TRBJ1-6; D is unclear. V was cut by 4 bases and J by 2 bases, with 19 bases left in between. The germline V gene encodes CDR1 SGHKS and CDR2 YYEKEE (reference sequence). The CDR3 length is 18 residues. DNA for the CDR3: TGTGCCAGCAGCCGCAGGTACGGCGAAGGCACCTATAATTCACCCCTCCACTTT. Translating it yields CASSRRYGEGTYNSPLHF.

This clone turned up a few times. Other DNA sequences in this sample translate to the same CDR3. The chain is built from TRBV4-2 and TRBJ1-1; D is possibly TRBD1 (5 bases). V shed 0 bases and J shed 3 bases, with 11 bases lying between them. This CDR3 is built from 15 residues. CDR1 and CDR2 (germline): LGHNA, YNFKEQ. CDR3 sequence reads: CASSQDLTGYTEAFF. CDR3 in DNA: TGTGCCAGCAGCCAAGATCTTACAGGCTACACTGAAGCTTTCTTT.

This chain connects TRBV5-6 to TRBJ2-5, with D possibly being TRBD1 (5 bases). Per the germline V gene, CDR1 is SGHDT and CDR2 is YYEEEE. This CDR3 has 15 residues. V dropped 0 bases and J dropped 1 base, with 10 bases sitting between them. CDR3: CASSLVSGFQETQYF. CDR3 DNA: TGTGCCAGCAGCTTGGTTTCAGGGTTCCAAGAGACCCAGTACTTC.

CDR3 loop: CASSLVPSNTGELFF. The CDR3 nucleotides are TGCGCCAGCAGCTTGGTTCCTAGCAACACCGGGGAGCTGTTTTTT. The genes are TRBV5-1 and TRBJ2-2, with D possibly matching TRBD2 (5 bases). CDR3 length: 15 amino acids. Germline V gives CDR1 SGHRS, CDR2 YFSETQ. Trimming removed 0 bases at V and 2 bases at J, with 8 bases between.

The chain employs TRBV9 and TRBJ1-1; D gene uncertain. The CDR3 has 13 residues. Germline V gene sequence: CDR1 SGDLS, CDR2 YYNGEE. Trimming took 0 bases from V and 4 from J, leaving 7 bases between them. DNA of the CDR3: TGTGCCAGCAGCGTAGGGAGCGGCACTGAAGCTTTCTTT. This translates into CASSVGSGTEAFF.